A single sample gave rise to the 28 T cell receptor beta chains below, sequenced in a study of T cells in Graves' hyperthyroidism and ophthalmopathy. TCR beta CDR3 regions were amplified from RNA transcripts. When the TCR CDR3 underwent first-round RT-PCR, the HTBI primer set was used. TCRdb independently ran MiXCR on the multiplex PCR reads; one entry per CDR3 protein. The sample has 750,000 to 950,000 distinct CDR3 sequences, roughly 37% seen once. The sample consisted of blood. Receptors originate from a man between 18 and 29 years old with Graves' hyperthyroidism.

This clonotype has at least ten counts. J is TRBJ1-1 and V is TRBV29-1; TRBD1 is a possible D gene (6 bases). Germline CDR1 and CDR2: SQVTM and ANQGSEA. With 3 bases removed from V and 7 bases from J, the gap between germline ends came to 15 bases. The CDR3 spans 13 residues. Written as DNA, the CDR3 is TGCAGCGTTGACGGGGGCGATATGGGTGAAGCTTTCTTT. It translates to CSVDGGDMGEAFF.

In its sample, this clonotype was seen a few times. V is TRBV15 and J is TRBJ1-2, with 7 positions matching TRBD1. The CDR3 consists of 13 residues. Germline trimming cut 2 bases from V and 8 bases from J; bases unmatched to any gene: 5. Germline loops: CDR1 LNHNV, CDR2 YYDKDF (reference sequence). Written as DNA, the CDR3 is TGTGCCACCAGCAGAACAACAGGGGTCGGCTACACCTTC. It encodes CATSRTTGVGYTF.

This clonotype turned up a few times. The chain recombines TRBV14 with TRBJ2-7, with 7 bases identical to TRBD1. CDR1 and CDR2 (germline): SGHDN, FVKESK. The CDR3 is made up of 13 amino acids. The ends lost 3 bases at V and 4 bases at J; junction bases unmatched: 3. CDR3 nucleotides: TGTGCCAGCAGCCATAGCAGGGGGTACGAGCAGTACTTC. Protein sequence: CASSHSRGYEQYF.

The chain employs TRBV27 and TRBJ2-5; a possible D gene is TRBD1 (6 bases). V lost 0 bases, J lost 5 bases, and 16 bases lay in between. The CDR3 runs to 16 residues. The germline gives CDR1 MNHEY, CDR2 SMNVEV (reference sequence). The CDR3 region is CASSLSFGDRGETQYF. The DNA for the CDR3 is TGTGCCAGCAGTTTATCCTTCGGTGATAGGGGGGAGACCCAGTACTTC.

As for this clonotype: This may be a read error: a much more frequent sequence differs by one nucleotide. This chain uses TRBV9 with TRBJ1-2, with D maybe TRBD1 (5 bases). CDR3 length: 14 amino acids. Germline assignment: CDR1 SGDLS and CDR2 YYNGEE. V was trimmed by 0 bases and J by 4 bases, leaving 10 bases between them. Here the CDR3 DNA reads TGTGCCAGCAGCGTAGAGACAGTCTCCTATGGCTACACCTTC. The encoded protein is CASSVETVSYGYTF.

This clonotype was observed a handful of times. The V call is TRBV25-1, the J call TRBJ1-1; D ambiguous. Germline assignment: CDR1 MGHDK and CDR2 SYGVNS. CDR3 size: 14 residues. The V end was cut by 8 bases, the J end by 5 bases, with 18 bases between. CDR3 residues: CASARRGDGTEAFF. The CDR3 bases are TGTGCCAGCGCCCGACGGGGAGATGGGACTGAAGCTTTCTTT.

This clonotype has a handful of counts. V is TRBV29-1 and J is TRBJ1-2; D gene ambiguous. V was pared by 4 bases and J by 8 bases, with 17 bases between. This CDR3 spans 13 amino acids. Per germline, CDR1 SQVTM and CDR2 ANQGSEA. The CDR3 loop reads CSVVHDALEGYTF. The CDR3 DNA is TGCAGCGTTGTGCATGACGCCCTTGAGGGCTACACCTTC.

As DNA, the CDR3 is TGTGCCAGCAGTTTCGAGGGCGCGGATAATTCACCCCTCCACTTT. Its translation: CASSFEGADNSPLHF. The chain couples TRBV12-3 or TRBV12-4 to TRBJ1-6; D is uncertain. Trimming left V 3 bases short and J 5 bases short, with 11 bases between. This CDR3 spans 15 amino acids.

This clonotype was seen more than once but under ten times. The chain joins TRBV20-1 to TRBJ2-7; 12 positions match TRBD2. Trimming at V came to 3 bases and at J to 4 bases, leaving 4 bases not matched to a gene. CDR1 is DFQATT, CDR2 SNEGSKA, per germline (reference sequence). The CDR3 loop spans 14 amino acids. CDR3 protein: CSARSGTSGYEQYF. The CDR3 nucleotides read TGCAGTGCTAGGTCCGGGACTAGCGGGTACGAGCAGTACTTC.

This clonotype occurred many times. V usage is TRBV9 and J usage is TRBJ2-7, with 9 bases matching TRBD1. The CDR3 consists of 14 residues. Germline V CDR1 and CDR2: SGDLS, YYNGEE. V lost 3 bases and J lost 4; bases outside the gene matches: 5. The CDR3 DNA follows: TGTGCCAGCAGCGCAGGGACAGGGCCATACGAGCAGTACTTC. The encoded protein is CASSAGTGPYEQYF.

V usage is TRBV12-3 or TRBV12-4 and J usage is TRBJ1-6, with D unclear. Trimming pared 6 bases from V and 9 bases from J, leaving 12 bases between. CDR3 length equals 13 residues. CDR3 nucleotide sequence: TGTGCCAGCAGCTCCGGGAGCCTTTCACCCCTCCACTTT. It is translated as CASSSGSLSPLHF.

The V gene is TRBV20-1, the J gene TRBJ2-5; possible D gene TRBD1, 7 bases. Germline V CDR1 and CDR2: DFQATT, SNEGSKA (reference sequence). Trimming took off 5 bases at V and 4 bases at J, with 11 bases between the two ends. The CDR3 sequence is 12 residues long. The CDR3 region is CSAPQGGETQYF. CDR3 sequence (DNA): TGCAGTGCTCCCCAGGGGGGAGAGACCCAGTACTTC.

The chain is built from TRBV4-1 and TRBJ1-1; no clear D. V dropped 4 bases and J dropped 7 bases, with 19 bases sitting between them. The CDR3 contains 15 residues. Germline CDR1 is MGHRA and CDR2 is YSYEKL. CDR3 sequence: CASSPLTQATLEAFF. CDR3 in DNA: TGCGCCAGCAGCCCTCTGACCCAGGCGACACTTGAAGCTTTCTTT.

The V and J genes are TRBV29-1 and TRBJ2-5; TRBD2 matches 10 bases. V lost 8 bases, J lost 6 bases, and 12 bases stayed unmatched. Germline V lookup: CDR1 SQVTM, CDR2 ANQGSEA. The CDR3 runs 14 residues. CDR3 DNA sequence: TGCAGCATCCGGACTAGCGGTACCACCAAGACCCAGTACTTC. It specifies CSIRTSGTTKTQYF.

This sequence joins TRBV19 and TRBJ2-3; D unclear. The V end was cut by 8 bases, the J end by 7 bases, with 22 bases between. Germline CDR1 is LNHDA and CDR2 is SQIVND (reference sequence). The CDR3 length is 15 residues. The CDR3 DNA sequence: TGTGCCAGTTCTTGGACGGAAGATATGCCATATACGCAGTATTTT. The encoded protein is CASSWTEDMPYTQYF.

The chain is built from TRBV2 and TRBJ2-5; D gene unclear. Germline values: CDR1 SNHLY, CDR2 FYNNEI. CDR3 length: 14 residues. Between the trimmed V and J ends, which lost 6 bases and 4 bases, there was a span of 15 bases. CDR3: CASSLAKKGETQYF. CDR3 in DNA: TGTGCCAGCAGCTTGGCCAAAAAGGGAGAGACCCAGTACTTC.

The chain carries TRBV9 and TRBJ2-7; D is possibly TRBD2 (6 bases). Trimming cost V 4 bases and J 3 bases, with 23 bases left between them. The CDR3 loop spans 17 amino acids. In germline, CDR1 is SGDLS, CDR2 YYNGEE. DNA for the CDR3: TGTGCCAGCAGCTTATATAGGGGTACGGGAGTGATCTACGAGCAGTACTTC. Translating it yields CASSLYRGTGVIYEQYF.

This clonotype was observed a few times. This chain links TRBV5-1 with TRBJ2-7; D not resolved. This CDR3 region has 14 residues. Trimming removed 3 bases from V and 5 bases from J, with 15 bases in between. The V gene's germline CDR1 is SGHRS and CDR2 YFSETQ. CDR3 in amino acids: CASSWQAIRDEQYF. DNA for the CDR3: TGCGCCAGCAGCTGGCAGGCAATTAGGGACGAGCAGTACTTC. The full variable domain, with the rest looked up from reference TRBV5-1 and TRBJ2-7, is KAGVTQTPRYLIKTRGQQVTLSCSPISGHRSVSWYQQTPGQGLQFLFEYFSETQRNKGNFPGRFSGRQFSNSRSEMNVSTLELGDSALYLCASSWQAIRDEQYFGPGTRLTVT.

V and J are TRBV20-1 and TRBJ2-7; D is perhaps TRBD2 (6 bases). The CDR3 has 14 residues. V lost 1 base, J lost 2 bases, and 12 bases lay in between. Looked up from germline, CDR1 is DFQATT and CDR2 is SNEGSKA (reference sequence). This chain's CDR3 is CSARGDSGPYEQYF. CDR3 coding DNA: TGCAGTGCTAGAGGTGATAGCGGACCCTACGAGCAGTACTTC.

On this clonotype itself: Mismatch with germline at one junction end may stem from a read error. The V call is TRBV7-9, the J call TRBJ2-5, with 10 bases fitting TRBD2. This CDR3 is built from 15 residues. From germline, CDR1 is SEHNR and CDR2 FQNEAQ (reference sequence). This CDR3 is CASSLVAGGQEAQYF. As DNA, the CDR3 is TGTGCCAGCAGCTTAGTAGCGGGGGGTCAAGAGGCCCAGTACTTC.

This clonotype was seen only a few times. Here the CDR3 reads CASSIQREKLFF. In DNA, the CDR3 is TGTGCCAGCAGCATACAGAGGGAAAAACTGTTTTTT. The chain is built from TRBV5-6 and TRBJ1-4; D not certain. CDR1 SGHDT and CDR2 YYEEEE come from the germline V gene. The V gene lost 4 bases and the J gene lost 8 bases, with 9 bases spanning the gap. This CDR3 has 12 amino acids.

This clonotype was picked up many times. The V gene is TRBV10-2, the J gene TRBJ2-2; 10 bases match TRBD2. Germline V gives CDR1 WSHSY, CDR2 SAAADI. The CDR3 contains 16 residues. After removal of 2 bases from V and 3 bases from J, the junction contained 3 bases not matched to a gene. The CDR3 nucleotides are TGCGCCAGCAGTGAGCTGAGCGGGGGGGACACCGGGGAGCTGTTTTTT. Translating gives CASSELSGGDTGELFF.

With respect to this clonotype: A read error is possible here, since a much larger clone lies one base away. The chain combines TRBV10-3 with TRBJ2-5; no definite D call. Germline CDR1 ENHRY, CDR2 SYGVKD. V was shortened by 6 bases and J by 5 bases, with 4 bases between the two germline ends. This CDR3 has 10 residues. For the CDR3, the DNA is TGTGCCATCAGGGAGGAGACCCAGTACTTC. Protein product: CAIREETQYF.

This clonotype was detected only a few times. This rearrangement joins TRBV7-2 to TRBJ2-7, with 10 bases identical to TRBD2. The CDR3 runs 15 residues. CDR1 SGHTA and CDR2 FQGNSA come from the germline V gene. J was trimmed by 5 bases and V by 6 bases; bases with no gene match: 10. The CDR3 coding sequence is TGTGCCAGCAGACCGGAGGGACTAGCGACCCACGAGCAGTACTTC. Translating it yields CASRPEGLATHEQYF.

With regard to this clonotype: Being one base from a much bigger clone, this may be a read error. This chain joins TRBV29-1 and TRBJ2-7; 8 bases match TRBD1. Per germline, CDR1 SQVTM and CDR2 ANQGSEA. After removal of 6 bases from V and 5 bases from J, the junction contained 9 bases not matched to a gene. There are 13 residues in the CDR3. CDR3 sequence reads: CSVGDRPPDEQYF. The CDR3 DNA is TGCAGCGTAGGGGACAGGCCTCCGGACGAGCAGTACTTC.

Written as DNA, the CDR3 is TGTGCCAGCAGCCGTGGACAGCAAAATCAGCCCCAGCATTTT. It specifies CASSRGQQNQPQHF. J is TRBJ1-5 and V is TRBV5-6, with a possible D match to TRBD1 (6 bases). V shed 4 bases and J shed 4 bases, with 12 bases lying between them. The CDR3 contains 14 residues. Looked up from germline, CDR1 is SGHDT and CDR2 is YYEEEE.

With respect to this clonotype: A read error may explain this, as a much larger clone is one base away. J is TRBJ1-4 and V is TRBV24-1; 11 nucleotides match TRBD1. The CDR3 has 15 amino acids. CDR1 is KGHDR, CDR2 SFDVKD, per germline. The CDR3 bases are TGTGCCACCAGTGATGGGGGACAGGGGGATGAAGAACTGTTTTTT. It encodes CATSDGGQGDEELFF.

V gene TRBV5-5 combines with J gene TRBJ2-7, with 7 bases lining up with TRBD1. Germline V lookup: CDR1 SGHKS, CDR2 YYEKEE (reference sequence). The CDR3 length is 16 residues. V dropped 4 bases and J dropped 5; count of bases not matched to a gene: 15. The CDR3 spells CASSQDRRQGGHEQYF. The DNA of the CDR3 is TGTGCCAGCAGCCAAGATCGGCGACAGGGTGGCCACGAGCAGTACTTC.